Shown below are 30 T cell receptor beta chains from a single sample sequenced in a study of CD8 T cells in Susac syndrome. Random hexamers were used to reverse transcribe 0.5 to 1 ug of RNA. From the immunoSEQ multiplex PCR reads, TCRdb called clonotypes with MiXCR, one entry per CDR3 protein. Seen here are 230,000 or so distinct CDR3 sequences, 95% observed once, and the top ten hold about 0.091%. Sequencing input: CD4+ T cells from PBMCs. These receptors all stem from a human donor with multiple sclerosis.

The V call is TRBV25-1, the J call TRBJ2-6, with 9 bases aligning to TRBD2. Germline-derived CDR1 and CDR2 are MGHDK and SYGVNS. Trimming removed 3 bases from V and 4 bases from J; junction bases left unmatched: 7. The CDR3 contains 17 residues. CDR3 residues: CASSDWRGGTGANVLTF. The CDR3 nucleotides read TGTGCCAGCAGTGACTGGCGGGGGGGTACGGGGGCCAACGTCCTGACTTTC.

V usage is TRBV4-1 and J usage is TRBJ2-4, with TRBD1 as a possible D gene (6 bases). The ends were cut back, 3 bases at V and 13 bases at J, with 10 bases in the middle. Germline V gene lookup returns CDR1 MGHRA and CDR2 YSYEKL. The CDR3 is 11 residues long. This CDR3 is CASSHRGVQYF. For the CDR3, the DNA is TGCGCCAGCAGCCACAGGGGCGTACAGTACTTC.

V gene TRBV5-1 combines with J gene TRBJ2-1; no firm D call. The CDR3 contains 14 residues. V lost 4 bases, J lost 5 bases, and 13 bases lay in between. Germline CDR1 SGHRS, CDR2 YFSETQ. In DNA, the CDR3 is TGCGCCAGCAGCCCAAGGTGGCCCCACAATGAGCAGTTCTTC. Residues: CASSPRWPHNEQFF. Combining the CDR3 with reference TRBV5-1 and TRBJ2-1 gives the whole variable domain KAGVTQTPRYLIKTRGQQVTLSCSPISGHRSVSWYQQTPGQGLQFLFEYFSETQRNKGNFPGRFSGRQFSNSRSEMNVSTLELGDSALYLCASSPRWPHNEQFFGPGTRLTVL.

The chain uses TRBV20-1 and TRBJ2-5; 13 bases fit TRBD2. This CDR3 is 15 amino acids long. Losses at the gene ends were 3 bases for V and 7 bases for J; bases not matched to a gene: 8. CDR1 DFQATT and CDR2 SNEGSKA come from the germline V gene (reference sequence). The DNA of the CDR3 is TGCAGTGCTAGTGGGACTAGCGGGGTGGTTGGGACCCAGTACTTC. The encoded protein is CSASGTSGVVGTQYF.

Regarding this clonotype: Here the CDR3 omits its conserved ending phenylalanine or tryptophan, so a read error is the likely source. The CDR3 sequence: CASSLTMDEQFL. DNA for the CDR3: TGTGCCAGCAGCCTAACGATGGATGAGCAGTTCCTC. The chain employs TRBV7-3 and TRBJ2-1; D unclear. This CDR3 is 12 amino acids long. Germline loops: CDR1 SGHTA, CDR2 FQGTGA.

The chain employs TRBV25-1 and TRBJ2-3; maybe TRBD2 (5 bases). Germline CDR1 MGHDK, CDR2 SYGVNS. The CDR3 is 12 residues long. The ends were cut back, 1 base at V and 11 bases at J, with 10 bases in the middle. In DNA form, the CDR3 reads TGTGCCAGCAGTGAATTCAGCGGTGGGCAGTATTTT. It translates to CASSEFSGGQYF. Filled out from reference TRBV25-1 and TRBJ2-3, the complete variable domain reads EADIYQTPRYLVIGTGKKITLECSQTMGHDKMYWYQQDPGMELHLIHYSYGVNSTEKGDLSSESTVSRIRTEHFPLTLESARPSHTSQYLCASSEFSGGQYFGPGTRLTVL.

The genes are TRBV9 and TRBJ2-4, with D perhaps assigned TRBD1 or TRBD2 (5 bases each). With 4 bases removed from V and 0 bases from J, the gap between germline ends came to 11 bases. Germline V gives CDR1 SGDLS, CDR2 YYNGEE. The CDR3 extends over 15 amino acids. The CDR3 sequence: CASSSSGGAKNIQYF. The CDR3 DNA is TGTGCCAGCAGCTCCAGTGGGGGAGCCAAAAACATTCAGTACTTC.

This chain's CDR3 is CASRPRGPSYEQYF. The CDR3 DNA reads as TGTGCCAGCAGGCCCCGCGGACCCTCCTACGAGCAGTACTTC. The chain uses TRBV6-5 and TRBJ2-7; D not resolved. The CDR3 contains 14 residues. Per germline, CDR1 MNHEY and CDR2 SVGAGI. Trimming left V 6 bases short and J 0 bases short, with 12 bases between.

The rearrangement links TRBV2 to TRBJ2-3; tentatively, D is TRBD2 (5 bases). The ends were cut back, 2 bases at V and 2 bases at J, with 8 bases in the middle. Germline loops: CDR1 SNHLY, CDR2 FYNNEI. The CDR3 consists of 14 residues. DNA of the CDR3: TGTGCCAGCAGTGAACAGCGGACCACAGATACGCAGTATTTT. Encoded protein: CASSEQRTTDTQYF.

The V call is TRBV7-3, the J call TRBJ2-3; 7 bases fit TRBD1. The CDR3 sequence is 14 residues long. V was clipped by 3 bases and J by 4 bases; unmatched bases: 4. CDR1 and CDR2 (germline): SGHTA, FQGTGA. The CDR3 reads CASSLDRSSDTQYF. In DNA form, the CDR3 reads TGTGCCAGCAGCTTGGACAGGTCCTCAGATACGCAGTATTTT.

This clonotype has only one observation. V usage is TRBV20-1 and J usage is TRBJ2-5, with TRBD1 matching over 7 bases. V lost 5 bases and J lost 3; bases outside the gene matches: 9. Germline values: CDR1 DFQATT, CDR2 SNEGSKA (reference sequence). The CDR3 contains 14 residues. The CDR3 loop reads CSAGTDREEETQYF. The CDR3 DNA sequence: TGCAGTGCTGGAACCGACAGGGAAGAAGAGACCCAGTACTTC.

The CDR3: CSAIRAQETQYF. The DNA for the CDR3 is TGCAGTGCTATCCGCGCACAAGAGACCCAGTACTTC. The V and J genes are TRBV20-1 and TRBJ2-5, with unresolved D. The germline V gene has CDR1 DFQATT and CDR2 SNEGSKA (reference sequence). The CDR3 contains 12 residues. Trimming left V 4 bases short and J 2 bases short, with 8 bases between.

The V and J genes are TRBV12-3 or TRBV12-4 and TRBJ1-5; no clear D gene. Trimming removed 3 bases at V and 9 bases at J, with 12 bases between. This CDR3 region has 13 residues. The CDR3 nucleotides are TGTGCCAGCAGTTTTTCGGTAGGGCGGCCCCAGCATTTT. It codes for CASSFSVGRPQHF.

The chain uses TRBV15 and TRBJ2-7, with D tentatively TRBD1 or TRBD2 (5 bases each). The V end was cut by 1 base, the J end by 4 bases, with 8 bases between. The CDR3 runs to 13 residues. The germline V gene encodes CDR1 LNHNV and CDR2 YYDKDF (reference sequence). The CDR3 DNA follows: TGTGCCACCAGCAGAGTGGGGGAGTACGAGCAGTACTTC. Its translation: CATSRVGEYEQYF.

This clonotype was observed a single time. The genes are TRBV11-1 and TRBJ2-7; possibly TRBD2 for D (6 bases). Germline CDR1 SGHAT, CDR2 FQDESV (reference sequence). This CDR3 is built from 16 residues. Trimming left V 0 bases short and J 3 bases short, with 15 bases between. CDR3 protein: CASSLARSSEGYEQYF. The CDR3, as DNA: TGTGCCAGCAGCTTAGCGAGGTCATCGGAGGGCTACGAGCAGTACTTC.

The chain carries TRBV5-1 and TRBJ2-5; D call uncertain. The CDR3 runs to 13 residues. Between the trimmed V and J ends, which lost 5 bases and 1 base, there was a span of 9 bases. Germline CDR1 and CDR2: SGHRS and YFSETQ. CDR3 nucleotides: TGCGCCAGCAGGCACAGTGGCCAAGAGACCCAGTACTTC. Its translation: CASRHSGQETQYF.

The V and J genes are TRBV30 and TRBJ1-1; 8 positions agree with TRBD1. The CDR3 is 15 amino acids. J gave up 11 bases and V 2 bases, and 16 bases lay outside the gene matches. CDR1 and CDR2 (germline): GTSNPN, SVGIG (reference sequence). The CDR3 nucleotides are TGTGCCTGGAGTACCCGGACAGGGATAGTCTTGGGGGCTTTCTTT. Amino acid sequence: CAWSTRTGIVLGAFF. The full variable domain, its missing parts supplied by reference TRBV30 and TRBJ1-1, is SQTIHQWPATLVQPVGSPLSLECTVEGTSNPNLYWYRQAAGRGLQLLFYSVGIGQISSEVPQNLSASRPQDRQFILSSKKLLLSDSGFYLCAWSTRTGIVLGAFFGQGTRLTVV.

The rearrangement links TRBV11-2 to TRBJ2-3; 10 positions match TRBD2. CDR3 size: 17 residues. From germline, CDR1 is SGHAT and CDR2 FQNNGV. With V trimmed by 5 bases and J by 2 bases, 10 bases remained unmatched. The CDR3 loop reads CASSPLGSGRATDTQYF. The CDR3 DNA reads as TGTGCCAGCAGCCCCCTTGGGAGCGGGAGGGCCACAGATACGCAGTATTTT. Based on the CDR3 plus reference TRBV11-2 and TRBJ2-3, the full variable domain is EAGVAQSPRYKIIEKRQSVAFWCNPISGHATLYWYQQILGQGPKLLIQFQNNGVVDDSQLPKDRFSAERLKGVDSTLKIQPAKLEDSAVYLCASSPLGSGRATDTQYFGPGTRLTVL.

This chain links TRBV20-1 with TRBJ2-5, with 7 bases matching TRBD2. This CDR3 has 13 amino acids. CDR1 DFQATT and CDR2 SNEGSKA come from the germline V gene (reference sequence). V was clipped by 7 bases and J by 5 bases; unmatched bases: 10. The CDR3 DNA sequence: TGCAGTGTGCGCGGGAGAGGGAAGGAGACCCAGTACTTC. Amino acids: CSVRGRGKETQYF.

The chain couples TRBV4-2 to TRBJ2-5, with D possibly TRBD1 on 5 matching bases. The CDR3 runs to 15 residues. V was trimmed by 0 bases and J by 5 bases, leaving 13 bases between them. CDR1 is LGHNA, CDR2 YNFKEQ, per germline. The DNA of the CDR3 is TGTGCCAGCAGCCAAGATATGTCAGGGTTTGAGACCCAGTACTTC. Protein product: CASSQDMSGFETQYF.

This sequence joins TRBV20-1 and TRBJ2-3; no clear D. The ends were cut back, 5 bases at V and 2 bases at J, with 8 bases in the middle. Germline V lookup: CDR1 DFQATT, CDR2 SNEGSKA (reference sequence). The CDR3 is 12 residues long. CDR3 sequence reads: CSAAGSTDTQYF. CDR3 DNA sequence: TGCAGTGCTGCCGGGTCCACAGATACGCAGTATTTT.

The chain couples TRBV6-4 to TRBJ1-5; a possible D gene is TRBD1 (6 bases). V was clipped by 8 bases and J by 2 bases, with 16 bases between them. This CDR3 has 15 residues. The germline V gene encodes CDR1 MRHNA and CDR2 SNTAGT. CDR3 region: CASLVTTGCNQPQHF. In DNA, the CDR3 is TGTGCCAGCCTCGTGACGACAGGCTGCAATCAGCCCCAGCATTTT.

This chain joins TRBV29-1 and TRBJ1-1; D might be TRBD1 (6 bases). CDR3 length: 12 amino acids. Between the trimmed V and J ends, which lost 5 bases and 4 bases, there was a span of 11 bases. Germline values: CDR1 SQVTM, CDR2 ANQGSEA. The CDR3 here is CSVNTGLTEAFF. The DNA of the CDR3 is TGCAGCGTTAACACAGGGCTCACTGAAGCTTTCTTT.

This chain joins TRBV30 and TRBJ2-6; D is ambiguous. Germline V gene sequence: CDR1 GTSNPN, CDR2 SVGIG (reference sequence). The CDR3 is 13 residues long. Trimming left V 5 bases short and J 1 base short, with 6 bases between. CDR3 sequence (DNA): TGTGCCTGGTGGCATTCTGGGGCCAACGTCCTGACTTTC. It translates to CAWWHSGANVLTF.

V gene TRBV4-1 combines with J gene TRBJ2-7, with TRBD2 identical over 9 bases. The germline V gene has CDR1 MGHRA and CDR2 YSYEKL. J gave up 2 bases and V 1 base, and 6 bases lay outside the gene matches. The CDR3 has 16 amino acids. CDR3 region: CASSQAETSGAYEQYF. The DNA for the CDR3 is TGCGCCAGCAGCCAAGCCGAGACTAGCGGAGCCTACGAGCAGTACTTC.

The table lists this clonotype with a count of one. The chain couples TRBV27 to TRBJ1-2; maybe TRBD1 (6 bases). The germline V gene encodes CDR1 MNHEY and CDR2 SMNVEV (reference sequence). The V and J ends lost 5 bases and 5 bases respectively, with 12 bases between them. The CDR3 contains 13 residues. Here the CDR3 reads CASSPQGIYGYTF. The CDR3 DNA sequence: TGTGCCAGCAGTCCTCAGGGGATTTATGGCTACACCTTC.

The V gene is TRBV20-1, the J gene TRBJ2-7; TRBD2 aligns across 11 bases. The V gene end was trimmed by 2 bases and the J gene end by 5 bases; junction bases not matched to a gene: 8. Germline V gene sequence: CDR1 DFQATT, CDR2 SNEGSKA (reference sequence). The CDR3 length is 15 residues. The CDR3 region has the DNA TGCAGTGCTAGATCTATAGCGGGAGGGCCCCACGAGCAGTACTTC. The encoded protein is CSARSIAGGPHEQYF.

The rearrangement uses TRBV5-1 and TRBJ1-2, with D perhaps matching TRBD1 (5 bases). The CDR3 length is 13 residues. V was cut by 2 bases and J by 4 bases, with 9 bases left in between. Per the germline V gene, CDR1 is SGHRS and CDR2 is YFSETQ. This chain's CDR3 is CASSFDSTYGYTF. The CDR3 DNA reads TGCGCCAGCAGCTTCGACAGCACCTATGGCTACACCTTC.

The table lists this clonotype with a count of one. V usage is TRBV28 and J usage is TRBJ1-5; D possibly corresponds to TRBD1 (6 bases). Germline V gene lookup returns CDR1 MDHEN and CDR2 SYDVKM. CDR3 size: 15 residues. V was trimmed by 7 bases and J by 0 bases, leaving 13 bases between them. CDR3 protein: CASNQGRYSNQPQHF. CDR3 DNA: TGTGCCAGCAACCAGGGGAGATATAGCAATCAGCCCCAGCATTTT.

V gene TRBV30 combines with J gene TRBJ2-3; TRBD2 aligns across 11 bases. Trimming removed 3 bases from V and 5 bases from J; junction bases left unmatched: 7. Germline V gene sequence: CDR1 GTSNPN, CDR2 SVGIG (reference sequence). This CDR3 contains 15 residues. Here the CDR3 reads CAWSLLAGERDTQYF. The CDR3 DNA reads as TGTGCCTGGAGCCTACTAGCGGGAGAAAGAGATACGCAGTATTTT.